This T cell receptor (beta chain) was sequenced for a study of shared clonotypes between healthy human individuals. Assay: immunoSEQ multiplex PCR; the TCRdb copy retains only in-frame clones and omits some. Of some 2.3 million clones listed, more than 80% are singletons. CDR1 is MNHEY and CDR2 is SMNVEV in the germline V gene (reference sequence). This CDR3 is built from 15 residues. V was clipped by 6 bases and J by 7 bases; unmatched bases: 7. The TCR sequence derives from a man between 18 and 35 years old in good health. Some clones in this sample may be carry-over from other donors' samples. What was sequenced was naive CD4+ T cells from PBMCs. Subset denoted: CD45RA+ positively selected. The chain recombines TRBV27 with TRBJ2-3, with TRBD2 matching 13 bases. CDR3: CASSWTSGSWNTQYF. CDR3 in DNA: TGTGCCAGCAGCTGGACTAGCGGGAGCTGGAATACGCAGTATTTT.